The subject of this entry is one T cell receptor (beta chain). Trimming took off 3 bases at V and 0 bases at J, with 11 bases between the two ends. Germline CDR1 SNHLY, CDR2 FYNNEI. This CDR3 has 16 amino acids. Per the authors' pipeline: Cell counts per sample came from amplifying reference gene primers. Sequencing used immunoSEQ multiplex PCR; TCRdb keeps in-frame clones, though not all of them. The V and J calls and clone size were taken over from that table, and D and trimming were inferred from the DNA. The sample consists of around 180,000 clones, over 65% of them appearing once. The record originates from a study of blood T cell repertoires in COVID-19. For the study at large: From the United States, Italy and Spain came samples of acute and convalescent COVID-19. The analysed material was cDNA or gDNA that came from T cells, B-cell-depleted T cells, or PBMCs.

This TCR came from a woman older than 75 with acute or convalescent COVID-19. Specimen: peripheral blood. The V call is TRBV2, the J call TRBJ2-2; maybe TRBD2 (6 bases). In DNA, the CDR3 is TGTGCCAGCAGTGAGGGACTGCTCCCGAACACCGGGGAGCTGTTTTTT. Translating gives CASSEGLLPNTGELFF.